These 17 T cell receptor beta chains were sequenced from one sample in a study of CD8 T cells in Susac syndrome. Reverse transcription of roughly 0.45 to 1 ug RNA was carried out with random hexamers. TCRdb reprocessed the immunoSEQ multiplex PCR reads via MiXCR and lists one record per CDR3 protein. This sample has approximately 300,000 distinct CDR3 sequences, with about 89% found just once. Sequencing was carried out using CD8+ T cells from PBMCs. Receptors were obtained from a human donor with multiple sclerosis.

The V and J genes are TRBV7-8 and TRBJ2-7; D is uncertain. The germline V and J ends were trimmed by 0 bases and 0 bases, with 15 bases remaining between them. The CDR3 sequence is 17 residues long. In germline, CDR1 is SGHVS, CDR2 FQNEAQ. The CDR3 sequence: CASSLAPPLLSSYEQYF. CDR3 bases: TGTGCCAGCAGCTTAGCGCCCCCGCTCCTCAGCTCCTACGAGCAGTACTTC.

V usage is TRBV4-3 and J usage is TRBJ2-1; D is ambiguous. The CDR3 is 16 residues long. Trimming cost V 0 bases and J 0 bases, with 9 bases left between them. Germline V CDR1 and CDR2: LGHNA, YSLEER. The CDR3 DNA is TGCGCCAGCAGCCAAGATCCTTTGAGCTCCTACAATGAGCAGTTCTTC. It encodes CASSQDPLSSYNEQFF.

The sample holds a few counts of this clonotype. This rearrangement joins TRBV5-6 to TRBJ2-7, with D unclear. Germline V lookup: CDR1 SGHDT, CDR2 YYEEEE. Trimming removed 4 bases from V and 3 bases from J, with 17 bases in between. The CDR3 contains 15 residues. The CDR3 loop reads CASSADLSVDYEQYF. The CDR3 DNA reads as TGTGCCAGCAGCGCCGACCTCTCGGTGGACTACGAGCAGTACTTC.

V is TRBV2 and J is TRBJ2-7; D is unresolved. In germline, CDR1 is SNHLY, CDR2 FYNNEI. Trimming removed 1 base at V and 2 bases at J, with 6 bases between. The CDR3 length is 13 residues. The CDR3 sequence is CASSEEVAYEQYF. For the CDR3, the DNA is TGTGCCAGCAGTGAAGAGGTAGCCTACGAGCAGTACTTC.

The chain employs TRBV6-2 or TRBV6-3 and TRBJ1-1; maybe TRBD1 (5 bases). The V gene's germline CDR1 is MNHEY and CDR2 SVGEGT. V was pared by 5 bases and J by 4 bases, with 17 bases between. CDR3 size: 15 residues. CDR3 nucleotides: TGTGCCAGCAGTCGTGTAAAGGGGTTGACCACTGAAGCTTTCTTT. Translating it yields CASSRVKGLTTEAFF.

The chain carries TRBV29-1 and TRBJ2-5; D possibly corresponds to TRBD1 (5 bases). This CDR3 contains 14 residues. The V end lost 6 bases, the J end lost 2 bases, and 16 bases lay between the germline ends. CDR1 is SQVTM and CDR2 is ANQGSEA in the germline V gene. The CDR3 spells CSVEPLGPQETQYF. The CDR3 coding sequence is TGCAGCGTAGAACCCCTGGGGCCGCAAGAGACCCAGTACTTC.

The J gene is TRBJ2-1, the V gene TRBV27; no firm D call. V dropped 2 bases and J dropped 0 bases, with 11 bases sitting between them. The CDR3 spans 16 residues. Germline values: CDR1 MNHEY, CDR2 SMNVEV (reference sequence). The CDR3 sequence is CASSLDTLGSYNEQFF. As DNA, the CDR3 is TGTGCCAGCAGTTTAGACACCTTGGGCTCCTACAATGAGCAGTTCTTC.

This clonotype has just one count. The genes are TRBV20-1 and TRBJ2-1; D is unclear. V lost 3 bases and J 0 bases, leaving 9 bases between the germline ends. Germline CDR1 and CDR2: DFQATT and SNEGSKA (reference sequence). This CDR3 is built from 14 residues. CDR3 loop: CSASGAHSYNEQFF. DNA for the CDR3: TGCAGTGCTAGTGGCGCCCACTCCTACAATGAGCAGTTCTTC.

The gene calls are TRBV2 and TRBJ2-2, with 7 positions matching TRBD2. V dropped 3 bases and J dropped 5; count of bases not matched to a gene: 9. The CDR3 runs to 16 residues. The germline V gene encodes CDR1 SNHLY and CDR2 FYNNEI. DNA of the CDR3: TGTGCCAGCAGTGAGGTCGGGGGGAGTCAGACCGGGGAGCTGTTTTTT. Translation: CASSEVGGSQTGELFF.

This rearrangement joins TRBV7-9 to TRBJ2-7, with 12 bases that match TRBD2. With 6 bases clipped from V and 0 bases from J, the junction kept 15 bases outside the gene matches. CDR1 is SEHNR and CDR2 is FQNEAQ in the germline V gene (reference sequence). This CDR3 is 19 amino acids long. In DNA, the CDR3 is TGTGCCAGCAGTCACCCGGATGGACTAGCGGGGTTCCTCTCCTACGAGCAGTACTTC. Translation gives CASSHPDGLAGFLSYEQYF.

This chain connects TRBV28 to TRBJ2-1; 14 bases map to TRBD2. Germline lookup yields CDR1 MDHEN and CDR2 SYDVKM. The CDR3 spans 16 residues. With V trimmed by 3 bases and J by 4 bases, 2 bases remained unmatched. Here the CDR3 DNA reads TGTGCCAGCAGTTTGGGACTAGCGGGGGTATACAATGAGCAGTTCTTC. It encodes CASSLGLAGVYNEQFF.

The rearrangement links TRBV4-2 to TRBJ1-6; TRBD1 might be the D (5 bases). Per germline, CDR1 LGHNA and CDR2 YNFKEQ. CDR3 length equals 15 residues. V gave up 3 bases and J gave up 9 bases, with 15 bases separating them. The chain's CDR3 is CASSHGTAIGSPLHF. For the CDR3, the DNA is TGTGCCAGCAGCCATGGGACCGCTATTGGTTCACCCCTCCACTTT.

This chain connects TRBV7-9 to TRBJ1-6; TRBD1 matches at 7 bases. The CDR3 totals 16 residues. V dropped 1 base and J dropped 7; count of bases not matched to a gene: 7. CDR1 SEHNR and CDR2 FQNEAQ come from the germline V gene (reference sequence). The CDR3 sequence: CASSLVGTETNSPLHF. DNA of the CDR3: TGTGCCAGCAGCTTAGTAGGGACAGAAACAAATTCACCCCTCCACTTT.

V and J are TRBV6-1 and TRBJ2-1, with 7 positions matching TRBD1. Germline CDR1 is MNHNS and CDR2 is SASEGT. Trimming removed 5 bases from V and 6 bases from J; junction bases left unmatched: 22. The CDR3 covers 19 residues. For the CDR3, the DNA is TGTGCCAGCAGTAGATTTCTAAGCGGCACAGGGGTTGCCCGCAATGAGCAGTTCTTC. Translation: CASSRFLSGTGVARNEQFF.

This clonotype has a handful of counts. The rearrangement links TRBV5-4 to TRBJ2-5; TRBD2 matches 14 bases. The CDR3 is made up of 17 amino acids. Germline lookup yields CDR1 SGHNT and CDR2 YYREEE (reference sequence). The trim removed 4 bases at V and 4 bases at J, leaving 9 bases unmatched. The DNA for the CDR3 is TGTGCCAGCAGCATCACCGGGACTAGCGGGGGTAGAGAGACCCAGTACTTC. It is translated as CASSITGTSGGRETQYF.

This sequence joins TRBV27 and TRBJ2-7; TRBD1 agrees at 8 bases. The CDR3 sequence is 16 residues long. Germline trimming cut 5 bases from V and 7 bases from J; bases unmatched to any gene: 16. CDR1 MNHEY and CDR2 SMNVEV come from the germline V gene (reference sequence). The CDR3 sequence is CASSDFTGTGNLEQYF. Here the CDR3 DNA reads TGTGCCAGCAGTGACTTTACCGGGACAGGCAATTTGGAGCAGTACTTC.

This clonotype was seen once. The V call is TRBV10-3, the J call TRBJ2-7; D is undetermined. This CDR3 spans 12 amino acids. V shed 9 bases and J shed 7 bases, with 16 bases lying between them. Germline V gene sequence: CDR1 ENHRY, CDR2 SYGVKD. DNA of the CDR3: TGTGCCATTGGGGATTGGCTTCGGGAGCAGTACTTC. Protein product: CAIGDWLREQYF.